This T cell receptor (beta chain) was sequenced during a study of PD-L1 blockade in urothelial cancer. Study-level background: Before enrollment, 0 to 3 chemotherapy regimens had been given to patients. Timepoints chosen for blood analysis were 3 weeks (second dose) and 6 weeks after treatment start.

Clones were sequenced by immunoSEQ multiplex PCR, and TCRdb holds only the in-frame ones, with some missing. In the table there are approximately 86,000 clones, around 81% of which are singletons. Time point of the sample: pretreatment peripheral blood. The CDR3 sequence is 17 residues long. V dropped 0 bases and J dropped 1; count of bases not matched to a gene: 9. Germline V gives CDR1 LNHNV, CDR2 YYDKDF (reference sequence). The chain carries TRBV15 and TRBJ2-7; 7 positions agree with TRBD2. Here the sequenced sample was PBMCs, taken around atezolizumab (anti-PD-L1) treatment. The clonotype was recovered from a middle-aged man with urothelial cancer. CDR3 nucleotides: TGTGCCACCAGCAGAGATCGGAGGCTAGCGGCTTCCTACGAGCAGTACTTC. The encoded protein is CATSRDRRLAASYEQYF.